A single sample gave rise to the 24 T cell receptor beta chains below, sequenced in a study of blood T cells in healthy people across ages. A J-beta primer mix and a sample-barcoded 5' primer were used in a second PCR of roughly 6 to 12 cycles. Each CDR3 protein is one row after TCRdb ran MiXCR on the 5' RACE reads. This sample has some 1.7 million distinct CDR3 sequences, with 25% to 30% found just once. The sample was blood. The receptors originated from a woman younger than 45 in good health.

The chain carries TRBV7-9 and TRBJ1-1; possibly TRBD1 for D (5 bases). The CDR3 is 16 amino acids. The V gene's germline CDR1 is SEHNR and CDR2 FQNEAQ (reference sequence). The germline V and J ends were trimmed by 2 bases and 5 bases, with 18 bases remaining between them. CDR3 nucleotides: TGTGCCAGCAGCTTATGGCAGGGTCCGGGCCCGACTGAAGCTTTCTTT. It codes for CASSLWQGPGPTEAFF.

This clonotype was seen ten or more times. This rearrangement joins TRBV20-1 to TRBJ2-1; 10 nucleotides line up with TRBD2. Unmatched junction bases numbered 9, after V lost 1 base and J lost 0 bases. The CDR3 is made up of 18 amino acids. The germline V gene encodes CDR1 DFQATT and CDR2 SNEGSKA (reference sequence). The CDR3 sequence is CSARAPSGSTSSYNEQFF. DNA of the CDR3: TGCAGTGCTAGAGCCCCTAGCGGGAGCACCTCCTCCTACAATGAGCAGTTCTTC.

This clonotype was picked up a small number of times. V is TRBV7-2 and J is TRBJ2-1; TRBD1 matches 9 bases. CDR3 size: 15 residues. Trimming cost V 4 bases and J 8 bases; bases outside gene matches: 9. Germline CDR1 reads SGHTA; CDR2 reads FQGNSA. This chain's CDR3 is CASSSDRGSQDEQFF. CDR3 in DNA: TGTGCCAGCAGCTCCGACAGGGGGTCCCAGGATGAGCAGTTCTTC.

There are a few counts of this clonotype. The chain couples TRBV6-5 to TRBJ1-6; D remains unclear. The ends were cut back, 10 bases at V and 0 bases at J, with 10 bases in the middle. Germline CDR1 is MNHEY and CDR2 is SVGAGI. This CDR3 region has 14 residues. CDR3 coding DNA: TGTGCCATCGGACTGAGCTCCTATAATTCACCCCTCCACTTT. Amino acids: CAIGLSSYNSPLHF.

This clonotype was seen a few times. This chain joins TRBV10-2 and TRBJ2-3; 8 bases fit TRBD2. The CDR3 is made up of 15 amino acids. V dropped 6 bases and J dropped 1; count of bases not matched to a gene: 6. Per germline, CDR1 WSHSY and CDR2 SAAADI. The CDR3 coding sequence is TGCGCCAGCAGCGCACTAGCGGAGGGCACAGATACGCAGTATTTT. Amino acid sequence: CASSALAEGTDTQYF.

This clonotype was found a few times. This chain links TRBV9 with TRBJ2-2, with D perhaps TRBD1 (6 bases). The V and J ends lost 2 bases and 0 bases respectively, with 8 bases between them. Germline loops: CDR1 SGDLS, CDR2 YYNGEE. The CDR3 extends over 15 amino acids. The CDR3 DNA follows: TGTGCCAGCAGCGTCGGGACACCGAACACCGGGGAGCTGTTTTTT. This codes for CASSVGTPNTGELFF.

This rearrangement joins TRBV12-3 or TRBV12-4 to TRBJ2-2; D unclear. V lost 2 bases to trimming and J lost 4 bases, with 8 bases between them. CDR3 length: 14 amino acids. CDR3 DNA: TGTGCCAGCAGTTTAATTAGGCGCACCGGGGAGCTGTTTTTT. The encoded protein is CASSLIRRTGELFF.

Details on this clonotype: One base away lies a much larger clone, so this may be a sequencing read error. The rearrangement links TRBV7-2 to TRBJ1-2; TRBD1 agrees at 10 bases. The CDR3 consists of 16 residues. After removal of 2 bases from V and 6 bases from J, the junction contained 9 bases not matched to a gene. Germline V CDR1 and CDR2: SGHTA, FQGNSA. The CDR3 reads CASSLSRTGGGDGYTF. The CDR3 nucleotides are TGTGCCAGCAGCTTATCCCGGACAGGGGGGGGTGATGGCTACACCTTC.

At least ten counts were recorded for this clonotype. The chain uses TRBV7-6 and TRBJ1-2; no clear D gene. Per the germline V gene, CDR1 is SGHVS and CDR2 is FNYEAQ. V lost 1 base, J lost 1 base, and 7 bases lay in between. This CDR3 contains 14 residues. CDR3 sequence (DNA): TGTGCCAGCAGCTTAGGCCCGAGTAACTATGGCTACACCTTC. Translated: CASSLGPSNYGYTF.

This clonotype was found a few times. V gene TRBV20-1 combines with J gene TRBJ2-1; D is unresolved. This CDR3 comprises 14 residues. V gave up 6 bases and J gave up 8 bases, with 20 bases separating them. Looked up from germline, CDR1 is DFQATT and CDR2 is SNEGSKA (reference sequence). The CDR3 loop is CSAKPMGHRDEQFF. The CDR3 DNA reads TGCAGTGCCAAGCCGATGGGTCACCGGGATGAGCAGTTCTTC.

The chain joins TRBV20-1 to TRBJ2-1; 9 bases agree with TRBD1. CDR1 and CDR2 (germline): DFQATT, SNEGSKA (reference sequence). The CDR3 totals 14 residues. Germline trimming cut 1 base from V and 8 bases from J; bases unmatched to any gene: 6. CDR3 residues: CSARVIQGAHEQFF. In nucleotides, the CDR3 is TGCAGTGCTAGAGTCATACAGGGGGCTCATGAGCAGTTCTTC.

As to this clonotype: A much larger clonotype is one base distant, so this may be a read error. The chain is built from TRBV9 and TRBJ2-7, with D possibly matching TRBD2 (5 bases). In germline, CDR1 is SGDLS, CDR2 YYNGEE. CDR3 length: 13 amino acids. Between the trimmed V and J ends, which lost 4 bases and 12 bases, there was a span of 20 bases. CDR3 bases: TGTGCCAGCAGCCCCTCCAGTTGGGAGACCCTGTACTTC. Protein sequence: CASSPSSWETLYF.

In its sample, this clonotype was seen a few times. The V call is TRBV6-1, the J call TRBJ1-6; D ambiguous. The CDR3 extends over 12 amino acids. V was cut by 2 bases and J by 12 bases, with 8 bases left in between. Germline CDR1 is MNHNS and CDR2 is SASEGT. The CDR3 loop is CASSERLLPLHF. The CDR3 coding sequence is TGTGCCAGCAGTGAAAGGTTGTTACCCCTCCACTTT.

This clonotype was found a few times. This chain links TRBV6-5 with TRBJ2-7; the match to TRBD1 covers 9 bases. Germline lookup yields CDR1 MNHEY and CDR2 SVGAGI. The junction had 6 bases not matched to a gene; V was cut back by 1 base and J by 2 bases. This CDR3 is 16 amino acids long. In DNA, the CDR3 is TGTGCCAGCAGTTACTTGGACAGGGGAGTTGCCTACGAGCAGTACTTC. This codes for CASSYLDRGVAYEQYF.

The chain combines TRBV9 with TRBJ2-7, with TRBD1 matching over 8 bases. The CDR3 has 16 amino acids. V shed 0 bases, J shed 0 bases, and the junction held 5 bases outside the gene matches. Germline V gene data show CDR1 as SGDLS and CDR2 as YYNGEE. The CDR3 protein is CASSVGAGGFSYEQYF. Here the CDR3 DNA reads TGTGCCAGCAGCGTAGGGGCAGGGGGCTTCTCCTACGAGCAGTACTTC.

This chain connects TRBV7-6 to TRBJ1-4; perhaps TRBD1 as D (5 bases). CDR3 length: 11 amino acids. Germline V gene data show CDR1 as SGHVS and CDR2 as FNYEAQ. Between the trimmed V and J ends, which lost 9 bases and 7 bases, there was a span of 9 bases. The CDR3 bases are TGTGCCAGACAGGACCGTGAAAAACTGTTTTTT. Residues: CARQDREKLFF.

This clonotype occurred many times. This sequence joins TRBV11-3 and TRBJ2-1; 8 bases are shared with TRBD2. Unmatched junction bases numbered 10, after V lost 4 bases and J lost 8 bases. Germline assignment: CDR1 SGHNT and CDR2 YENEEA. The CDR3 has 15 amino acids. The CDR3 DNA follows: TGTGCCAGCAGCTATAGCGGGAACGTCGGTGATGAGCAGTTCTTC. This codes for CASSYSGNVGDEQFF.

This clonotype was detected a few times. The V gene is TRBV12-3 or TRBV12-4, the J gene TRBJ2-2; unclear D gene. The CDR3 runs to 15 residues. The V end lost 6 bases, the J end lost 5 bases, and 16 bases lay between the germline ends. CDR3 nucleotide sequence: TGTGCCAGCAGGACCACATCCGGACGTACCGGGGAGCTGTTTTTT. Amino acids: CASRTTSGRTGELFF.

This clonotype came up many times. The rearrangement uses TRBV11-2 and TRBJ2-5, with D perhaps matching TRBD2 (6 bases). Trimming stripped 5 bases from V and 2 bases from J, with 12 bases between. This CDR3 comprises 14 residues. Germline V lookup: CDR1 SGHAT, CDR2 FQNNGV. The CDR3 is CASSRNGGQETQYF. CDR3 coding DNA: TGTGCCAGCAGCCGAAACGGAGGGCAAGAGACCCAGTACTTC.

This clonotype was detected ten times or more. The chain uses TRBV12-3 or TRBV12-4 and TRBJ1-5; no definite D call. This CDR3 has 13 amino acids. The V end was cut by 0 bases, the J end by 4 bases, with 4 bases between. The CDR3 reads CASSLAGNQPQHF. CDR3 DNA: TGTGCCAGCAGTTTAGCAGGGAATCAGCCCCAGCATTTT.

The chain recombines TRBV6-1 with TRBJ2-1; D uncertain. From germline, CDR1 is MNHNS and CDR2 SASEGT. The CDR3 runs 12 residues. The ends were cut back, 6 bases at V and 6 bases at J, with 9 bases in the middle. CDR3 sequence (DNA): TGTGCCAGCAGCCCCGCCCTCAATGAGCAGTTCTTC. It translates to CASSPALNEQFF.

This clonotype was seen just once. The chain couples TRBV30 to TRBJ1-2, with D unclear. Trimming took 5 bases from V and 7 from J, leaving 11 bases between them. Germline values: CDR1 GTSNPN, CDR2 SVGIG (reference sequence). This CDR3 region has 11 residues. The CDR3 region has the DNA TGTGCCTGGGGGATCATGAGTGGCTACACCTTC. Protein product: CAWGIMSGYTF.

This clonotype was recorded many times. V usage is TRBV4-1 and J usage is TRBJ2-7, with D unresolved. The CDR3 has 13 amino acids. The V gene lost 0 bases and the J gene lost 4 bases, with 7 bases spanning the gap. Germline CDR1 is MGHRA and CDR2 is YSYEKL. CDR3 in DNA: TGCGCCAGCAGCCAAGAGAGATTTTACGAGCAGTACTTC. Translation gives CASSQERFYEQYF.

CDR3 sequence: CASSLGTGTVISSEQYF. In DNA, the CDR3 is TGTGCCAGCAGCTTAGGGACAGGGACCGTGATCAGTAGCGAGCAGTACTTC. The chain couples TRBV7-2 to TRBJ2-7; 8 bases are a match to TRBD1. J lost 6 bases, V lost 1 base, and 14 bases had no gene match. The germline V gene encodes CDR1 SGHTA and CDR2 FQGNSA. CDR3 length equals 17 residues.